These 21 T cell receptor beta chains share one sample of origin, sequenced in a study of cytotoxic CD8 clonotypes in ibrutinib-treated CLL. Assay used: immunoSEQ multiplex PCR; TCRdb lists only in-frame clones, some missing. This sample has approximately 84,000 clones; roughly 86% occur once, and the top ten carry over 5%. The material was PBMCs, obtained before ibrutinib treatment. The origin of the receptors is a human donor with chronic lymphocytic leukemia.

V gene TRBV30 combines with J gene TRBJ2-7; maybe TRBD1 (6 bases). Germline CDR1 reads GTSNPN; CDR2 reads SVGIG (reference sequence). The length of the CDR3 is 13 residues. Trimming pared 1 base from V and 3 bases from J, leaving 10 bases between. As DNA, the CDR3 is TGTGCCTGGAGTGGACAGGAAGACTACGAGCAGTACTTC. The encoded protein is CAWSGQEDYEQYF.

The CDR3 nucleotides read TGCGCCAGCAGCTTGGTCGGGGAGGTAGGTCAGCCCCAGCATTTT. Protein sequence: CASSLVGEVGQPQHF. The genes are TRBV5-1 and TRBJ1-5; D is unresolved. CDR1 and CDR2 (germline): SGHRS, YFSETQ. CDR3 length: 15 amino acids. Trimming took off 0 bases at V and 6 bases at J, with 13 bases between the two ends. Based on the CDR3 plus reference TRBV5-1 and TRBJ1-5, the full variable domain is KAGVTQTPRYLIKTRGQQVTLSCSPISGHRSVSWYQQTPGQGLQFLFEYFSETQRNKGNFPGRFSGRQFSNSRSEMNVSTLELGDSALYLCASSLVGEVGQPQHFGDGTRLSIL.

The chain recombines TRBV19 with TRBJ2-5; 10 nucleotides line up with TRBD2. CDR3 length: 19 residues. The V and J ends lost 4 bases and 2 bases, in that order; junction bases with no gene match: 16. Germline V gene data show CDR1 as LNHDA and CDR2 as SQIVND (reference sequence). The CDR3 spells CASSTTSGALAGVQETQYF. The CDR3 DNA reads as TGTGCCAGTAGTACAACGTCGGGGGCGCTAGCGGGAGTGCAAGAGACCCAGTACTTC. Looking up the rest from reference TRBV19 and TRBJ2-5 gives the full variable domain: DGGITQSPKYLFRKEGQNVTLSCEQNLNHDAMYWYRQDPGQGLRLIYYSQIVNDFQKGDIAEGYSVSREKKESFPLTVTSAQKNPTAFYLCASSTTSGALAGVQETQYFGPGTRLLVL.

This chain's CDR3 is CASSTLREVEQFF. The CDR3 nucleotides read TGTGCCAGCAGTACCTTGCGGGAGGTTGAGCAGTTCTTC. The chain combines TRBV27 with TRBJ2-1; 8 bases map to TRBD2. Trimming at V came to 5 bases and at J to 9 bases, leaving 6 bases not matched to a gene. Germline V CDR1 and CDR2: MNHEY, SMNVEV (reference sequence). The CDR3 is 13 residues long.

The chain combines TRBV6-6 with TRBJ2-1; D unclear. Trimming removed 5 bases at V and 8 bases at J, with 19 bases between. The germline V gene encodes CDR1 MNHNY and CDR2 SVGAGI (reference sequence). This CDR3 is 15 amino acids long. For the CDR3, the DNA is TGTGCCAGCAGTCAGGTACCCGGCTTCTTGGATGAGCAGTTCTTC. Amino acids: CASSQVPGFLDEQFF.

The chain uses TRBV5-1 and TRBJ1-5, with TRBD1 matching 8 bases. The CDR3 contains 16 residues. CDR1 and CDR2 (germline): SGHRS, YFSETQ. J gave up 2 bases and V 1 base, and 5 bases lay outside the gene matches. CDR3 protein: CASSLLGQGGNQPQHF. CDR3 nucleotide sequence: TGCGCCAGCAGCTTGCTAGGACAGGGCGGCAATCAGCCCCAGCATTTT.

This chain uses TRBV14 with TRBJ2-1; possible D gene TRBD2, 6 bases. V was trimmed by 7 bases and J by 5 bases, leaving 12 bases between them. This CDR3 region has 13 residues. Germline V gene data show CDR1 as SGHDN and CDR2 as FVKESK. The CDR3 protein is CASNRDLNNEQFF. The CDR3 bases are TGTGCCAGCAACCGGGACTTAAACAATGAGCAGTTCTTC. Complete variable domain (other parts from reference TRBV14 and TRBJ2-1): EAGVTQFPSHSVIEKGQTVTLRCDPISGHDNLYWYRRVMGKEIKFLLHFVKESKQDESGMPNNRFLAERTGGTYSTLKVQPAELEDSGVYFCASNRDLNNEQFFGPGTRLTVL.

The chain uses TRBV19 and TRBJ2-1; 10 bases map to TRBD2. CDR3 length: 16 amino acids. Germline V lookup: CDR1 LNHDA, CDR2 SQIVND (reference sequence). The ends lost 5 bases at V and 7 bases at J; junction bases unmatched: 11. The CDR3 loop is CASSPWTSGYGNEQFF. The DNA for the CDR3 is TGTGCCAGTAGTCCCTGGACTAGCGGTTACGGGAATGAGCAGTTCTTC.

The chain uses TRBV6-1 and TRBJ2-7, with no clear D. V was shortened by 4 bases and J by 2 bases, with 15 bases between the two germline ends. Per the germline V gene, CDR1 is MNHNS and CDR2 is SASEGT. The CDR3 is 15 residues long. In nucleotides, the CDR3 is TGTGCCAGCAGTGTTGAGGTGTTAAGAACCTACGAGCAGTACTTC. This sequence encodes CASSVEVLRTYEQYF.

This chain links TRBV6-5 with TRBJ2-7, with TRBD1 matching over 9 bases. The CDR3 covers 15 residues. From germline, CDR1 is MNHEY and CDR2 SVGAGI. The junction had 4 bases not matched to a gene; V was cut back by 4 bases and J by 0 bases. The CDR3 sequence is CASSLGQGFSYEQYF. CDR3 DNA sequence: TGTGCCAGCAGTTTGGGACAGGGCTTCTCCTACGAGCAGTACTTC.

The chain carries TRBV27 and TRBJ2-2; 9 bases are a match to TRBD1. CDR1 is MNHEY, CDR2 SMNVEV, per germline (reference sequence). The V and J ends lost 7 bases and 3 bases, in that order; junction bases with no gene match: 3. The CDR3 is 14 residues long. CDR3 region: CASTGQGYTGELFF. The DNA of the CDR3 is TGTGCCAGCACGGGACAGGGATACACCGGGGAGCTGTTTTTT.

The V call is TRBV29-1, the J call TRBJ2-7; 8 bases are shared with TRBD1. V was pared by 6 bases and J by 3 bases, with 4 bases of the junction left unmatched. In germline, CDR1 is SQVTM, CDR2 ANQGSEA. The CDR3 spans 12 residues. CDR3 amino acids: CSVGQAFYEQYF. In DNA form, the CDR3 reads TGCAGCGTGGGACAGGCATTCTACGAGCAGTACTTC.

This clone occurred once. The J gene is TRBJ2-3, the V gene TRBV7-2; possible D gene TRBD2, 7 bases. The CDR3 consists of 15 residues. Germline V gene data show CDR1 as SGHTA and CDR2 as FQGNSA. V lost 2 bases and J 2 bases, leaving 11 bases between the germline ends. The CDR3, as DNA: TGTGCCAGCAGCTTATGGGGGGGCCTCACAGATACGCAGTATTTT. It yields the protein CASSLWGGLTDTQYF.

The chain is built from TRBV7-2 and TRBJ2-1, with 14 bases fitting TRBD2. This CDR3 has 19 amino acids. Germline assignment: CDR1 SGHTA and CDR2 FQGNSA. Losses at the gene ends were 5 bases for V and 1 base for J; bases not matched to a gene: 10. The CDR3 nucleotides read TGTGCCAGCAGCGCCCCCGGGACTAGCGGGAGTAGGTCCTACAATGAGCAGTTCTTC. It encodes CASSAPGTSGSRSYNEQFF.

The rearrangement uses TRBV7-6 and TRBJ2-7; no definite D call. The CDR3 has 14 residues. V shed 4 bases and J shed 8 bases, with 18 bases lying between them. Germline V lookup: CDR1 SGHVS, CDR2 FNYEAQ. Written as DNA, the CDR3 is TGTGCCAGCAGCTCCTACTCAAATGGGCAGCAGCAGTACTTC. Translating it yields CASSSYSNGQQQYF.

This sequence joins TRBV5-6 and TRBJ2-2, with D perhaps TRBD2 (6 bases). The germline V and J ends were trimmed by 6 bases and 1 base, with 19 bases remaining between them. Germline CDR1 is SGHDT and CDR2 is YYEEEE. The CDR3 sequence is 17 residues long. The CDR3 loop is CASIRAGGTLNTGELFF. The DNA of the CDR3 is TGTGCCAGCATCCGGGCGGGTGGGACTCTGAACACCGGGGAGCTGTTTTTT.

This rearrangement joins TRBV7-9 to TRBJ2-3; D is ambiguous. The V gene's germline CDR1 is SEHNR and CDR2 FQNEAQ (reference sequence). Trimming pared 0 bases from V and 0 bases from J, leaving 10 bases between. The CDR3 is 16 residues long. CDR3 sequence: CASSLAKSVSTDTQYF. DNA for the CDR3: TGTGCCAGCAGCTTAGCCAAAAGCGTAAGCACAGATACGCAGTATTTT.

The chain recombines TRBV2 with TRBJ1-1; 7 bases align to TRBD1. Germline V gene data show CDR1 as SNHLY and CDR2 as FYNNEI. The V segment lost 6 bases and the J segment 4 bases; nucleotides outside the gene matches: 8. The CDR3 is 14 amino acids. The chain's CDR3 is CASRLTGSGTEAFF. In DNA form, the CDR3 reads TGTGCCAGCAGGCTGACAGGGTCGGGCACTGAAGCTTTCTTT. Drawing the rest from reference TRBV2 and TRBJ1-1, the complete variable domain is EPEVTQTPSHQVTQMGQEVILRCVPISNHLYFYWYRQILGQKVEFLVSFYNNEISEKSEIFDDQFSVERPDGSNFTLKIRSTKLEDSAMYFCASRLTGSGTEAFFGQGTRLTVV.

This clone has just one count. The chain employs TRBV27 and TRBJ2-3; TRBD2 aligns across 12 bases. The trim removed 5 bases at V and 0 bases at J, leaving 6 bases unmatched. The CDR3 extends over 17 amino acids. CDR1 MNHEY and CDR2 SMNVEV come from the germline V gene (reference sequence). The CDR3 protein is CASSRLAGAQSTDTQYF. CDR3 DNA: TGTGCCAGCAGTAGACTAGCGGGAGCCCAAAGCACAGATACGCAGTATTTT.

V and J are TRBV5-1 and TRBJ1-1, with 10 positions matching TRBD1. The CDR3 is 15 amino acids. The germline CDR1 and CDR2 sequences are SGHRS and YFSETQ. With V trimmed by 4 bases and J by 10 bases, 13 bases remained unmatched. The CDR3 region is CASSPGPWTGGSAFF. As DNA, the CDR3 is TGCGCCAGCAGCCCGGGACCATGGACAGGGGGTTCAGCTTTCTTT.

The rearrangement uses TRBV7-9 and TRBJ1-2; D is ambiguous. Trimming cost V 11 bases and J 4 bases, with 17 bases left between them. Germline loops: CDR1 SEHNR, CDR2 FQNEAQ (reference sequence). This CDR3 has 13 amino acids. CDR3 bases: TGTGCCCTCTTCAAGGTACGAAGCTATGGCTACACCTTC. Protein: CALFKVRSYGYTF.